One sample yielded the 5 T cell receptor beta chains listed below, sequenced in a study of cytomegalovirus exposure and HLA in healthy donors (dated by TCRdb to about 2017). The library was obtained by the immunoSEQ multiplex PCR assay. For the multiplex PCR, a mixture combining 60 forward primers for TCR Vbeta segments and 13 reverse primers for TCR Jbeta segments was used. Imported from immuneACCESS, the table was reduced by TCRdb to in-frame sequences with V and J called. These copies leave out some clones; in studies compared against another copy, an unresolved V gene accounts for under half, and the cause of the remainder is not known. The sample table lists 150,000 or so clones, 80% of them with a count of one. Of the sample, 5.6% falls within the top ten clones. The sample was PBMCs. These receptors originate from a woman between 40 and 55 years old in good health and CMV-seropositive.

The chain carries TRBV5-1 and TRBJ2-1, with 7 bases matching TRBD2. CDR3 size: 14 residues. The J segment lost 9 bases and the V segment lost 2 bases, leaving 8 bases of the junction unmatched. Germline CDR1 SGHRS, CDR2 YFSETQ. The chain's CDR3 is CASSFSGTHIEQFF. The CDR3 bases are TGCGCCAGCAGCTTCAGCGGGACCCATATTGAGCAGTTCTTC.

This chain uses TRBV30 with TRBJ1-5, with D possibly matching TRBD1 (6 bases). Trimming took 2 bases from V and 2 from J, leaving 13 bases between them. The CDR3 consists of 15 residues. Germline CDR1 and CDR2: GTSNPN and SVGIG (reference sequence). This CDR3 reads CAWSPGTGRNQPQHF. DNA for the CDR3: TGTGCCTGGAGTCCGGGCACAGGGCGCAATCAGCCCCAGCATTTT.

This chain links TRBV30 with TRBJ2-7, with TRBD2 identical over 7 bases. The length of the CDR3 is 14 residues. The V gene's germline CDR1 is GTSNPN and CDR2 SVGIG (reference sequence). The V gene end was trimmed by 3 bases and the J gene end by 1 base; junction bases not matched to a gene: 6. The CDR3 spells CAWRGAGWSYEQYF. The CDR3 coding sequence is TGTGCCTGGAGGGGAGCGGGATGGTCCTACGAGCAGTACTTC.

CDR3 amino acids: CASSQVGLADNEQFF. Written as DNA, the CDR3 is TGTGCCAGCTCTCAAGTAGGGCTAGCGGACAATGAGCAGTTCTTC. The chain couples TRBV18 to TRBJ2-1, with 7 bases lining up with TRBD2. The CDR3 runs 15 residues. Germline CDR1 reads KGHSH; CDR2 reads LQKENI. Trimming took 6 bases from V and 5 from J; bases not matched to a gene: 10.

V is TRBV27 and J is TRBJ1-6, with TRBD1 matching over 9 bases. After removal of 5 bases from V and 11 bases from J, the junction contained 10 bases not matched to a gene. The CDR3 has 15 amino acids. Germline CDR1 MNHEY, CDR2 SMNVEV (reference sequence). DNA of the CDR3: TGTGCCAGCAGTCCGGGACAGGGAGGTTATGCACCCCTCCACTTT. The encoded protein is CASSPGQGGYAPLHF.